This TCR beta chain was retrieved from a study of CD8 T cells in Susac syndrome. Reverse transcription of roughly 0.45 to 1 ug RNA was carried out with random hexamers. TCRdb reprocessed the immunoSEQ multiplex PCR reads with MiXCR, giving one entry per CDR3 protein. The sample carries tens of thousands of distinct CDR3 sequences, roughly 94% recorded once. The CDR3 length is 14 residues. Trimming took 4 bases from V and 2 from J, leaving 12 bases between them. Germline CDR1 reads LGHNA; CDR2 reads YSLEER. Sequenced: CD8+ T cells from PBMCs. The TCR originated in a human donor with Susac syndrome. The chain employs TRBV4-3 and TRBJ2-7; D possibly corresponds to TRBD2 (5 bases). As DNA, the CDR3 is TGCGCCAGCAGCCGGGGAACTAGGCCCTACGAGCAGTACTTC. This encodes CASSRGTRPYEQYF.